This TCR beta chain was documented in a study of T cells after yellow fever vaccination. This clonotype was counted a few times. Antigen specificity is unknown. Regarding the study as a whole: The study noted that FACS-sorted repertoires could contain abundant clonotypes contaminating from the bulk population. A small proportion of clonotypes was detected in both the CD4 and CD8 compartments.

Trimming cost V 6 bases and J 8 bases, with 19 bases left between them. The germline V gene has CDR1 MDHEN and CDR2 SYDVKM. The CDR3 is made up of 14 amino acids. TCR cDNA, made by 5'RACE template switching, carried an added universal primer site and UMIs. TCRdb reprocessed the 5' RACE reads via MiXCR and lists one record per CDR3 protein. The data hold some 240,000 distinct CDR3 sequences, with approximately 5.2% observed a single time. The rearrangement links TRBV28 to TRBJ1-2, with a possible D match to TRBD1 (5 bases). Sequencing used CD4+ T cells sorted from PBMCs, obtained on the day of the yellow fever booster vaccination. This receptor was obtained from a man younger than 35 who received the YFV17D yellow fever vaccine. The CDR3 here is CASSSLEGWGGYTF. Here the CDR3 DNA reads TGTGCCAGCAGCTCACTGGAGGGCTGGGGCGGCTACACCTTC.